This T cell receptor (beta chain) derives from a study of glioma-infiltrating T cells. Study as a whole: Samples included WHO grade II oligodendrogliomas or astrocytomas and initial-diagnosis grade IV glioblastomas. Sequencing aimed for 4.5- to 10-fold coverage of about 940,000 peripheral T cells. Study-wide points: Tissue-blood divergence was below expectation in non-neoplastic patients, above in gliomas. Signature shared blood CDR3 motifs were enriched in low-divergence and depleted in high-divergence patients.

The iRepertoire nested amplicon-rescue multiplex PCR amplified TCR alpha and beta CDR3s from RNA. TCRdb re-derived calls from the multiplex PCR reads in MiXCR, one entry per CDR3 protein. The profile shows 300,000 to 400,000 distinct CDR3 sequences, roughly two fifths of them singletons. CDR1 and CDR2 from the germline V gene are DFQATT and SNEGSKA (reference sequence). The CDR3 length is 14 residues. In this sample, this clonotype turned up a few times. Its antigen is undetermined. The clonotype originates from a human donor with low-grade glioma or glioblastoma, undergoing nonglioma brain surgery, or in good health (not recorded which). This chain joins TRBV20-1 and TRBJ2-3; tentatively, D is TRBD2 (6 bases). The sample was glioma tissue, nonneoplastic brain tissue, or PBMCs (not recorded which). CDR3 nucleotide sequence: TGCAGGCCGGGAGTTTTGTTGGTAACAGATACGCAGTATTTT. The encoded protein is CRPGVLLVTDTQYF.